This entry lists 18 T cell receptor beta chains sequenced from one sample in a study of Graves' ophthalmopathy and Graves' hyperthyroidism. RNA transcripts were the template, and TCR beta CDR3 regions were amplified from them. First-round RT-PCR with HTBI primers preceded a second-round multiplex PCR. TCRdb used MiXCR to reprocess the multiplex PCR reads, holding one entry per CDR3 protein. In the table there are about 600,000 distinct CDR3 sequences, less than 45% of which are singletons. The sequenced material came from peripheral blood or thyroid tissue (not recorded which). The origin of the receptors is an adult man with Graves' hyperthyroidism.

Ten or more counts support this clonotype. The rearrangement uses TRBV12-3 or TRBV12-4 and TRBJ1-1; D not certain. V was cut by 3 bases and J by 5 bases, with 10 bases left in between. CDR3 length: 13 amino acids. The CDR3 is CASSLKMGTEAFF. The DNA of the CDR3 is TGTGCCAGCAGTTTGAAGATGGGAACTGAAGCTTTCTTT.

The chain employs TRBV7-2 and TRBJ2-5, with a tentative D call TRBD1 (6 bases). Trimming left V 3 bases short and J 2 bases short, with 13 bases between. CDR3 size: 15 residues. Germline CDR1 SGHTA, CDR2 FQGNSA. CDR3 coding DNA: TGTGCCAGCAGCTTGTTAGGGACAAATCAAGAGACCCAGTACTTC. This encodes CASSLLGTNQETQYF.

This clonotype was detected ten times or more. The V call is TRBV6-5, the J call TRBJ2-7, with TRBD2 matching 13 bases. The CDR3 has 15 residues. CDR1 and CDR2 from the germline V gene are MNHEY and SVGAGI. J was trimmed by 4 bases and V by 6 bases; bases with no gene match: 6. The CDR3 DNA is TGTGCCAGCAGGCCTACTAGCGGGGGGGGTTACGAGCAGTACTTC. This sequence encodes CASRPTSGGGYEQYF.

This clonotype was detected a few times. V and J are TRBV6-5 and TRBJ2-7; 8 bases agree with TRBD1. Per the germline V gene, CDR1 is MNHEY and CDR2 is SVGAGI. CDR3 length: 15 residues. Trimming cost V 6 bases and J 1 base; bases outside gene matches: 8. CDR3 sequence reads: CASSRYRDRSYEQYF. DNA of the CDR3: TGTGCCAGCAGCCGGTACCGGGACAGGTCCTACGAGCAGTACTTC.

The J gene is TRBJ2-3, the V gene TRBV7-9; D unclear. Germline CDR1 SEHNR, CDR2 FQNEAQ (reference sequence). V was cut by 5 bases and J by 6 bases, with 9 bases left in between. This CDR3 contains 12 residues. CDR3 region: CASSPSLDTQYF. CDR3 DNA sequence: TGTGCCAGCAGCCCAAGTTTGGATACGCAGTATTTT.

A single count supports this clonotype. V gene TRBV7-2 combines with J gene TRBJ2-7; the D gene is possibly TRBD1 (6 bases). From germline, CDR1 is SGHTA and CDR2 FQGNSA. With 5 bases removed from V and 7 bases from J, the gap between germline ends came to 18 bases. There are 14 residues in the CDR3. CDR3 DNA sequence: TGTGCCAGCAGCAAAGGGGGTTTGCTTAATGAGCAGTACTTC. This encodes CASSKGGLLNEQYF.

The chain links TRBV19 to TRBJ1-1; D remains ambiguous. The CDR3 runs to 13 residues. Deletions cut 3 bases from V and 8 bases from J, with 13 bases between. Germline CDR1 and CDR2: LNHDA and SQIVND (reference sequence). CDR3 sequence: CASSILTSGEAFF. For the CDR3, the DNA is TGTGCCAGTAGTATTCTCACTAGCGGGGAAGCTTTCTTT.

For the CDR3, the DNA is TGTGCCAGCAGCACGGCGGGTTTCGAGCAGTACTTC. Translating it yields CASSTAGFEQYF. The J gene is TRBJ2-7, the V gene TRBV3-1; possibly TRBD2 for D (5 bases). The CDR3 covers 12 residues. Trimming took off 5 bases at V and 6 bases at J, with 11 bases between the two ends. CDR1 LGHDT and CDR2 YNNKEL come from the germline V gene (reference sequence).

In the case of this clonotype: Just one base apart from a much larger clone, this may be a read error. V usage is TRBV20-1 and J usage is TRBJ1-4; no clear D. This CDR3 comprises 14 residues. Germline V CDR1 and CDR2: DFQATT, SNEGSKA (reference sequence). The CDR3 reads CSASTAATSEKLFF. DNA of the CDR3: TGCAGTGCTAGTACAGCTGCAACTAGTGAAAAACTGTTTTTT.

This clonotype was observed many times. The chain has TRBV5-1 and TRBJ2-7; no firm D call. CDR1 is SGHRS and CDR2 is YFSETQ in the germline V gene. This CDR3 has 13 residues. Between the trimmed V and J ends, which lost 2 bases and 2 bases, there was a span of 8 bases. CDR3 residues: CASSLEVAYEQYF. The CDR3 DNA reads TGCGCCAGCAGCTTAGAAGTCGCCTACGAGCAGTACTTC.

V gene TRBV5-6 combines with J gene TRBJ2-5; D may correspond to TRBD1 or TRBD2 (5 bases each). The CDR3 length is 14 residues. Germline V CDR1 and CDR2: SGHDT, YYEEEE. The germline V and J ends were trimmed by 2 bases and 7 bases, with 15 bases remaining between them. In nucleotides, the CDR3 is TGTGCCAGCAGCTTCGGTCGGGGCGCAGGGACCCAGTACTTC. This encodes CASSFGRGAGTQYF. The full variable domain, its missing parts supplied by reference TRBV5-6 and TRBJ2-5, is DAGVTQSPTHLIKTRGQQVTLRCSPKSGHDTVSWYQQALGQGPQFIFQYYEEEERQRGNFPDRFSGHQFPNYSSELNVNALLLGDSALYLCASSFGRGAGTQYFGPGTRLLVL.

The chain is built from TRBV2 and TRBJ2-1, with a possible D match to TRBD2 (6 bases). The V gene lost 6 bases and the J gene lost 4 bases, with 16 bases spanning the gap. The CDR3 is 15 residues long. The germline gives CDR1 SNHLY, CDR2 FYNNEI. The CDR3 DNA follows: TGTGCCAGCAGGGGGGGAGGCGGGAATTACAATGAGCAGTTCTTC. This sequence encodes CASRGGGGNYNEQFF.

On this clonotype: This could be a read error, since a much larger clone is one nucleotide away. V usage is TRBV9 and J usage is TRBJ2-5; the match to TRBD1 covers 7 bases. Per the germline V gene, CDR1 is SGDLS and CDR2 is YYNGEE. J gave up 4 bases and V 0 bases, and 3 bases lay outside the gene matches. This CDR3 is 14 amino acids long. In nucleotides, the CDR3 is TGTGCCAGCAGCGTAGAAGGGGGCGCAGAGACCCAGTACTTC. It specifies CASSVEGGAETQYF.

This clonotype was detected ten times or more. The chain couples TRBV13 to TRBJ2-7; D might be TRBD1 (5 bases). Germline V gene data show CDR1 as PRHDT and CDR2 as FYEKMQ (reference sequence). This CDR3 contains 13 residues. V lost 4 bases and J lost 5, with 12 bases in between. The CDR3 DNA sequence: TGTGCCAGCAGCTCCATCGAACAGGACGAGCAGTACTTC. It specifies CASSSIEQDEQYF.

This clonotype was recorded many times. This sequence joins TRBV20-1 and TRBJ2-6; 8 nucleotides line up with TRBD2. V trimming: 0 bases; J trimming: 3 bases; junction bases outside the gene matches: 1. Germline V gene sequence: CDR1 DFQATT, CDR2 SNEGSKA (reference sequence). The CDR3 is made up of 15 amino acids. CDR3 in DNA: TGCAGTGCTAGAGAGGGGACTAGTGGGGCCAACGTCCTGACTTTC. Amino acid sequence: CSAREGTSGANVLTF.

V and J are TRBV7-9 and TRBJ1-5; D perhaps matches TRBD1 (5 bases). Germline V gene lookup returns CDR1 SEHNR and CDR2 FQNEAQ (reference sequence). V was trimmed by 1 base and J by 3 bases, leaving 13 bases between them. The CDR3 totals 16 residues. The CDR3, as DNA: TGTGCCAGCAGCTTAGGGGGCACCTCGCTCAATCAGCCCCAGCATTTT. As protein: CASSLGGTSLNQPQHF.

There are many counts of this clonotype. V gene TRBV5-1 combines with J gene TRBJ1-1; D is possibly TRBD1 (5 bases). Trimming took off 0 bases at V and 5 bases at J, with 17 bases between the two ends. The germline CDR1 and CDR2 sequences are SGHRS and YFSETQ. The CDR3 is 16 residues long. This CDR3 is CASSLASGAPLTEAFF. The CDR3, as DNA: TGCGCCAGCAGCTTGGCATCCGGGGCCCCGCTGACTGAAGCTTTCTTT.

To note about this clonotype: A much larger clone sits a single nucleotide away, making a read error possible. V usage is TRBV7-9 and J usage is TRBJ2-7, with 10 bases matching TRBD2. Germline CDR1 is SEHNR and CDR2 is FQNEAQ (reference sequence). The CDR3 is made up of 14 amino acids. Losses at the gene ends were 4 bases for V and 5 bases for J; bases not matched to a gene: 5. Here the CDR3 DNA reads TGTGCCAGCAGCTCAGCGGGAGGGCAGGACGAGCAGTACTTC. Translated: CASSSAGGQDEQYF.